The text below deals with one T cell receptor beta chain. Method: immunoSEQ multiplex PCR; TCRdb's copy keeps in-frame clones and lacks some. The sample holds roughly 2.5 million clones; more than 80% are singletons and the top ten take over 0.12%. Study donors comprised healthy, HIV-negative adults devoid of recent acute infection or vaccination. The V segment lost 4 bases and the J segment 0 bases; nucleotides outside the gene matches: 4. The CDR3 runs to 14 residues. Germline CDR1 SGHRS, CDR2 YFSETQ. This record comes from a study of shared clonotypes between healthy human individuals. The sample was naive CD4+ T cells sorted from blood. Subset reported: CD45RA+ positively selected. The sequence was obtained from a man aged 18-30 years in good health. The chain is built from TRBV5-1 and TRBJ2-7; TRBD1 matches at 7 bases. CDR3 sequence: CASSHRTGSYEQYF. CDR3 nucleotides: TGCGCCAGCAGCCATCGGACAGGCTCCTACGAGCAGTACTTC.